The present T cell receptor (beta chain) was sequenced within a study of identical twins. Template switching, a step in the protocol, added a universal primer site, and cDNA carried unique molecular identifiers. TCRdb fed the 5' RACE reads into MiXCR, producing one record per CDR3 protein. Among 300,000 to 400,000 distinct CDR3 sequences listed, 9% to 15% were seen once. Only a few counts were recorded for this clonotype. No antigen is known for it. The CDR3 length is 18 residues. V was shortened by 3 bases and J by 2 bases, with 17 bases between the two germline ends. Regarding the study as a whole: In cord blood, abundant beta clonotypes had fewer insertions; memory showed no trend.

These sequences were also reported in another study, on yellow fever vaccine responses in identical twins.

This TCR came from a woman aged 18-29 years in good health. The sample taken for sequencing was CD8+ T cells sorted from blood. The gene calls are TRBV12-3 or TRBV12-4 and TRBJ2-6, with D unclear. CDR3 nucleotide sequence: TGTGCCAGCAGTTTTCTCCTGAGATCGGCGGCTGGGGCCAACGTCCTGACTTTC. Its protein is CASSFLLRSAAGANVLTF.